A few counts support the clone carrying this T cell receptor beta chain. The entry originates in a study of T-cell reconstitution after alpha-beta-depleted transplantation in children. CDR1 SEHNR and CDR2 FQNEAQ come from the germline V gene (reference sequence). CDR3 length: 13 residues. Trimming took off 8 bases at V and 8 bases at J, with 15 bases between the two ends. Unique molecular identifiers were incorporated during preparation of the TCRbeta library. TCRdb re-derived calls from the PCR reads in MiXCR, one entry per CDR3 protein. Here the sample spans fewer than 550,000 distinct CDR3 sequences, about an eighth being singletons.

The input for sequencing was PBMCs, mostly from graft donor cells, taken 180 days after TCRalphabeta/CD19-depleted stem cell transplant. The chain carries TRBV7-9 and TRBJ1-4; a possible D gene is TRBD1 (6 bases). The TCR was taken from a female patient aged 2-15 years who had a stem cell transplant for aplastic anemia, so the T cells may come from the graft donor. The CDR3 nucleotides are TGTGCCAGCGCCGGGACATATGAGGAAAAACTGTTTTTT. This translates into CASAGTYEEKLFF.